The rows below give T cell receptor beta chains drawn from one sample of a study of T cell responses to AZD1222 COVID-19 vaccine. The assay was immunoSEQ multiplex PCR, and TCRdb's table has in-frame clones only and misses some. The table includes under 200,000 clones, 85% to 95% detected once. The sequences come from peripheral blood, collected on day 0 of AZD1222 vaccination. All receptors come from an adult in good health. Both conserved end residues are part of each CDR3. D genes are given only for firm matches. Clone size is stated in some rows and not others, as once, few, many or a class when expanded.

clone_size	v_call	j_call	d_call	cdr3_aa	cdr3_nt
.	TRBV10-3	TRBJ1-5	.	CAISESNQPQHF	TGTGCCATCAGTGAGAGCAATCAGCCCCAGCATTTT
.	TRBV6-5	TRBJ2-7	TRBD1	CASSPGQGRYEQYF	TGTGCCAGCAGCCCGGGACAGGGGCGCTACGAGCAGTACTTC
.	TRBV19	TRBJ2-1	.	CASSTGIRNEQFF	TGTGCCAGTAGTACGGGGATCCGGAATGAGCAGTTCTTC
.	TRBV18	TRBJ2-7	.	CASSPGMGRREQYF	TGTGCCAGCTCACCCGGTATGGGGCGACGGGAGCAGTACTTC
.	TRBV2	TRBJ1-1	TRBD1	CASSDREVGDTEAFF	TGTGCCAGCAGCGACAGGGAAGTAGGGGACACTGAAGCTTTCTTT
.	TRBV28	TRBJ1-6	.	CASTPRWGASSPLHF	TGTGCCAGCACCCCCCGGTGGGGGGCTAGTTCACCCCTCCACTTT
.	TRBV19	TRBJ2-3	.	CASSTQGSLTDTQYF	TGTGCCAGTAGTACCCAGGGCTCCCTTACCGATACGCAGTATTTT
.	TRBV6-2/TRBV6-3	TRBJ1-2	.	CASSYSSSYGYTF	TGTGCCAGCAGTTACTCGAGTTCCTACGGCTACACCTTC
.	TRBV10-1	TRBJ2-7	TRBD1	CASSAGPTGTGTYEQYF	TGCGCCAGCAGCGCCGGTCCCACCGGGACAGGGACCTACGAGCAGTACTTC
.	TRBV14	TRBJ1-6	TRBD1	CASSRGQAYNSPLHF	TGTGCCAGCAGCCGGGGACAGGCGTATAATTCACCCCTCCACTTT
once	TRBV7-9	TRBJ1-4	TRBD1	CASSQTGGNEKLFF	TGTGCCAGCAGCCAGACAGGGGGGAATGAAAAACTGTTTTTT
.	TRBV2	TRBJ2-7	TRBD2	CASSEVPGTSIDEQYF	TGTGCCAGCAGTGAAGTCCCCGGGACTAGCATCGACGAGCAGTACTTC
.	TRBV5-1	TRBJ2-5	TRBD2	CASSLAGTGGQETQYF	TGCGCCAGCAGCTTGGCCGGAACGGGGGGACAAGAGACCCAGTACTTC
.	TRBV14	TRBJ1-2	.	CASSQDMADYGYTF	TGTGCCAGCAGCCAAGATATGGCGGACTATGGCTACACCTTC
.	TRBV19	TRBJ2-2	.	CASITTAANTGELFF	TGTGCCAGTATCACGACAGCGGCGAACACCGGGGAGCTGTTTTTT
once	TRBV27	TRBJ1-5	.	CASSFSAGRRGPQHF	TGTGCCAGCAGTTTTTCAGCGGGCCGCCGTGGGCCCCAGCATTTT
.	TRBV4-3	TRBJ1-2	.	CASSQGPGDFYGYTF	TGCGCCAGCAGCCAAGGTCCGGGGGACTTCTATGGCTACACCTTC
.	TRBV10-3	TRBJ1-3	.	CAISESQENTIYF	TGTGCCATCAGTGAGTCTCAGGAAAACACCATATATTTT
.	TRBV7-8	TRBJ1-1	.	CASSLGVIGLVRANTEAFF	TGTGCCAGCAGCTTAGGGGTAATCGGGCTAGTACGGGCGAACACTGAAGCTTTCTTT
once	TRBV6-5	TRBJ1-5	.	CASSLFGGSNQPQHF	TGTGCCAGCAGTTTATTTGGGGGTAGCAATCAGCCCCAGCATTTT
once	TRBV2	TRBJ1-6	.	CASSELGAWSPLHF	TGTGCCAGCAGTGAATTGGGGGCCTGGTCACCCCTCCACTTT
.	TRBV5-1	TRBJ1-2	TRBD1	CAPPGTGLLRGYTF	TGCGCCCCACCCGGGACAGGCTTACTCCGTGGCTACACCTTC
.	TRBV7-8	TRBJ2-1	.	CASSLDSYHTNNEQFF	TGTGCCAGCAGCTTGGACAGTTACCATACTAACAATGAGCAGTTCTTC
.	TRBV18	TRBJ1-2	.	CASSPDRILGGGYTF	TGTGCCAGCTCGCCAGACCGTATCCTCGGAGGGGGCTACACCTTC
.	TRBV10-2	TRBJ1-5	TRBD1	CASGGQGTQPQHF	TGCGCCAGCGGGGGACAGGGGACTCAGCCCCAGCATTTT
.	TRBV18	TRBJ1-5	TRBD1	CASSPGTGIVQPQHF	TGTGCCAGCTCACCCGGGACAGGGATCGTTCAGCCCCAGCATTTT
.	TRBV24-1	TRBJ1-1	.	CATSDTRAPEAFF	TGTGCCACCAGTGATACCCGTGCACCTGAAGCTTTCTTT
.	TRBV10-1	TRBJ2-7	.	CASSDGVSSYEQYF	TGCGCCAGCAGTGACGGCGTTAGCTCCTACGAGCAGTACTTC
.	TRBV5-6	TRBJ1-2	.	CASGVRNLYGYTF	TGTGCCAGCGGCGTTCGGAATCTATATGGCTACACCTTC
.	TRBV6-5	TRBJ2-5	TRBD2	CASSYARAGVLKTQYF	TGTGCCAGCAGTTATGCTCGGGCGGGGGTCTTGAAGACCCAGTACTTC
.	TRBV4-2	TRBJ1-4	.	CASSQGQENEKLFF	TGTGCCAGCAGCCAAGGACAGGAGAATGAAAAACTGTTTTTT
once	TRBV28	TRBJ1-5	TRBD1	CASSLTPDRENQPQHF	TGTGCCAGCAGTCTAACCCCGGACAGGGAGAATCAGCCCCAGCATTTT
.	TRBV27	TRBJ1-2	TRBD1	CASSPRDRGAYGYTF	TGTGCCAGCAGTCCCCGGGACAGGGGGGCCTATGGCTACACCTTC
.	TRBV10-3	TRBJ2-1	.	CAISESRRVYNEQFF	TGTGCCATCAGTGAGTCGAGGCGGGTTTACAATGAGCAGTTCTTC
.	TRBV9	TRBJ2-7	.	CASSPTAGPRYEQYF	TGTGCCAGCAGCCCGACGGCAGGCCCCCGGTACGAGCAGTACTTC
.	TRBV6-5	TRBJ1-2	.	CASSYSIQGIYGYTF	TGTGCCAGCAGTTACTCGATCCAGGGGATCTATGGCTACACCTTC
.	TRBV19	TRBJ2-3	.	CASSIAAGSTDTQYF	TGTGCCAGTAGTATCGCGGCGGGGAGCACAGATACGCAGTATTTT
once	TRBV6-5	TRBJ1-6	.	CASRQGTNSPLHF	TGTGCCAGCAGACAGGGAACCAATTCACCCCTCCACTTT
.	TRBV5-1	TRBJ1-1	.	CASSFRGPVDEAFF	TGCGCCAGCAGCTTCAGGGGTCCCGTTGATGAAGCTTTCTTT
.	TRBV29-1	TRBJ2-6	.	CSVSGWGASGANVLTF	TGCAGCGTCTCTGGCTGGGGAGCCTCTGGGGCCAACGTCCTGACTTTC